The 23 T cell receptor beta chains in this list originate from one sample, sequenced in a study of blood T cell repertoires in COVID-19. The method was immunoSEQ multiplex PCR; TCRdb's version includes in-frame clones alone and lacks a portion of them. The table records about 420,000 clones, over 85% of them present only once. Specimen: peripheral blood. The source is a man aged 18 to 29 with COVID-19, enrolled during active disease.

This clone came up a few times. The chain carries TRBV29-1 and TRBJ1-1; D is ambiguous. Per germline, CDR1 SQVTM and CDR2 ANQGSEA. The CDR3 is 12 residues long. V was shortened by 6 bases and J by 4 bases, with 12 bases between the two germline ends. CDR3 bases: TGCAGCGTCAATCCCTGGAGCACTGAAGCTTTCTTT. Residues: CSVNPWSTEAFF.

This clone was counted a few times. The rearrangement joins TRBV9 to TRBJ2-3, with TRBD2 identical over 8 bases. The germline CDR1 and CDR2 sequences are SGDLS and YYNGEE. J lost 0 bases, V lost 3 bases, and 0 bases had no gene match. CDR3 size: 14 residues. The CDR3 DNA is TGTGCCAGCAGCGCTAGCGGGAGCACAGATACGCAGTATTTT. It specifies CASSASGSTDTQYF.

The chain employs TRBV18 and TRBJ2-7; 8 nucleotides line up with TRBD1. This CDR3 is built from 13 residues. J gave up 4 bases and V 3 bases, and 2 bases lay outside the gene matches. Germline V gene lookup returns CDR1 KGHSH and CDR2 LQKENI. CDR3 loop: CASSPRGPYEQYF. CDR3 DNA sequence: TGTGCCAGCTCACCCAGGGGGCCATACGAGCAGTACTTC.

This rearrangement joins TRBV6-1 to TRBJ2-4; tentatively, D is TRBD1 (6 bases). The germline V gene encodes CDR1 MNHNS and CDR2 SASEGT. Trimming took 1 base from V and 0 from J, leaving 10 bases between them. The CDR3 contains 16 residues. In DNA form, the CDR3 reads TGTGCCAGCAGTGAAGTCGGACAGTTAGCCAAAAACATTCAGTACTTC. Translating gives CASSEVGQLAKNIQYF.

J is TRBJ1-6 and V is TRBV6-5; maybe TRBD1 (6 bases). Germline loops: CDR1 MNHEY, CDR2 SVGAGI. Between the trimmed V and J ends, which lost 5 bases and 11 bases, there was a span of 16 bases. This CDR3 comprises 14 residues. Here the CDR3 reads CASSTDRRMTPLHF. CDR3 coding DNA: TGTGCCAGCAGTACTGACAGGAGGATGACACCCCTCCACTTT.

This CDR3 is CASSIGQGGSPLHF. DNA for the CDR3: TGCGCCAGCAGCATTGGACAGGGAGGTTCACCCCTCCACTTT. V gene TRBV5-1 combines with J gene TRBJ1-6, with 8 bases aligning to TRBD1. The trim removed 4 bases at V and 9 bases at J, leaving 6 bases unmatched. The CDR3 has 14 amino acids. Germline V gene data show CDR1 as SGHRS and CDR2 as YFSETQ.

The table lists this clone with a count of one. The CDR3, as DNA: TGTGCCAGCCAACAAAACAACGGGGAAAAACTGTTTTTT. As protein: CASQQNNGEKLFF. The V call is TRBV7-2, the J call TRBJ1-4; no definite D call. V was pared by 8 bases and J by 8 bases, with 15 bases between. The V gene's germline CDR1 is SGHTA and CDR2 FQGNSA. The CDR3 loop spans 13 amino acids.

This chain uses TRBV4-1 with TRBJ2-5, with TRBD2 matching over 11 bases. CDR3 length equals 14 residues. V was clipped by 4 bases and J by 5 bases; unmatched bases: 3. Per the germline V gene, CDR1 is MGHRA and CDR2 is YSYEKL. The CDR3 coding sequence is TGCGCCAGCAGCCCTAGCGGGGGGTACGAGACCCAGTACTTC. Translating it yields CASSPSGGYETQYF.

J is TRBJ2-2 and V is TRBV5-1, with 10 bases lining up with TRBD2. Germline V gives CDR1 SGHRS, CDR2 YFSETQ. The CDR3 is made up of 14 amino acids. Trimming cost V 7 bases and J 4 bases; bases outside gene matches: 4. The CDR3 loop is CASEREGSTGELFF. In DNA, the CDR3 is TGCGCCAGCGAGCGGGAGGGCAGCACCGGGGAGCTGTTTTTT.

Regarding this clone: The sample holds other DNA sequences that translate to the same CDR3. The V gene is TRBV6-5, the J gene TRBJ2-1; 10 bases fit TRBD2. The CDR3 spans 15 residues. Germline V gene sequence: CDR1 MNHEY, CDR2 SVGAGI. V was clipped by 6 bases and J by 4 bases; unmatched bases: 6. The DNA for the CDR3 is TGTGCCAGCAGGTTACTAGCGGGATCTTACAATGAGCAGTTCTTC. It is translated as CASRLLAGSYNEQFF.

In its sample, this clone was seen once. The chain links TRBV6-5 to TRBJ1-5, with TRBD1 as a possible D gene (6 bases). Germline V CDR1 and CDR2: MNHEY, SVGAGI. This CDR3 region has 13 residues. The V gene lost 6 bases and the J gene lost 8 bases, with 14 bases spanning the gap. The CDR3, as DNA: TGTGCCAGCAGATTACAGGGCTTGGAGCCCCAGCATTTT. Protein: CASRLQGLEPQHF.

This chain uses TRBV10-1 with TRBJ2-7, with 7 bases identical to TRBD2. Germline values: CDR1 WNHNN, CDR2 SYGVQD (reference sequence). There are 13 residues in the CDR3. Trimming removed 4 bases from V and 6 bases from J; junction bases left unmatched: 6. DNA for the CDR3: TGCGCCAGCAGTGGGGGGGGGTTTGCCGAGCAGTACTTC. It codes for CASSGGGFAEQYF.

V is TRBV5-4 and J is TRBJ1-1, with D unclear. The germline V gene encodes CDR1 SGHNT and CDR2 YYREEE (reference sequence). V was cut by 4 bases and J by 1 base, with 20 bases left in between. CDR3 length: 17 residues. Here the CDR3 reads CASSLNTNRGGNTEAFF. In nucleotides, the CDR3 is TGTGCCAGCAGCCTCAACACTAACCGTGGAGGGAACACTGAAGCTTTCTTT. The full variable domain, in which reference TRBV5-4 and TRBJ1-1 provide the parts outside the CDR3, is ETGVTQSPTHLIKTRGQQVTLRCSSQSGHNTVSWYQQALGQGPQFIFQYYREEENGRGNFPPRFSGLQFPNYSSELNVNALELDDSALYLCASSLNTNRGGNTEAFFGQGTRLTVV.

The CDR3 spells CASSPYGGLSGNTIYF. The DNA of the CDR3 is TGTGCCAGCAGCCCGTACGGGGGGCTCTCTGGAAACACCATATATTTT. The J gene is TRBJ1-3, the V gene TRBV11-2, with a tentative D call TRBD1 (6 bases). The CDR3 runs 16 residues. CDR1 is SGHAT and CDR2 is FQNNGV in the germline V gene. V was pared by 5 bases and J by 0 bases, with 14 bases between.

The chain links TRBV2 to TRBJ1-3; no clear D gene. V gave up 6 bases and J gave up 4 bases, with 13 bases separating them. This CDR3 spans 14 amino acids. Looked up from germline, CDR1 is SNHLY and CDR2 is FYNNEI. Written as DNA, the CDR3 is TGTGCCAGCAGGCTGACATTGTTGGGAAACACCATATATTTT. Protein: CASRLTLLGNTIYF.

In nucleotides, the CDR3 is TGTGCCAGCAGGCCGGGGACAGGGGGAATATGGTCACCCCTCCACTTT. It encodes CASRPGTGGIWSPLHF. The chain is built from TRBV7-9 and TRBJ1-6, with 11 bases fitting TRBD1. Unmatched junction bases numbered 11, after V lost 6 bases and J lost 10 bases. The CDR3 length is 16 residues. CDR1 is SEHNR and CDR2 is FQNEAQ in the germline V gene (reference sequence).

The V and J genes are TRBV5-6 and TRBJ2-3, with D tentatively TRBD2 (5 bases). The germline V gene encodes CDR1 SGHDT and CDR2 YYEEEE. The V end lost 6 bases, the J end lost 0 bases, and 14 bases lay between the germline ends. This CDR3 region has 15 residues. The CDR3, as DNA: TGTGCCAGCACCGTGAGGGCCTCTAGCACAGATACGCAGTATTTT. As protein: CASTVRASSTDTQYF.

The V and J genes are TRBV15 and TRBJ2-7; TRBD2 matches at 8 bases. This CDR3 region has 13 residues. Trimming removed 1 base from V and 9 bases from J; junction bases left unmatched: 5. Per germline, CDR1 LNHNV and CDR2 YYDKDF (reference sequence). The CDR3 nucleotides read TGTGCCACCAGCAGAGCGCGGGAGGTCGCGCAGTACTTC. Translated: CATSRAREVAQYF.

The chain carries TRBV12-3 or TRBV12-4 and TRBJ1-1, with no clear D. The CDR3 is 13 residues long. With 7 bases removed from V and 2 bases from J, the gap between germline ends came to 11 bases. CDR3 nucleotide sequence: TGTGCCAGCACCGCGGGATTCAACACTGAAGCTTTCTTT. Protein: CASTAGFNTEAFF.

The J gene is TRBJ2-7, the V gene TRBV6-5; the D gene is possibly TRBD2 (5 bases). Germline lookup yields CDR1 MNHEY and CDR2 SVGAGI. CDR3 length equals 14 residues. Trimming stripped 2 bases from V and 2 bases from J, with 10 bases between. The CDR3 here is CASSYGLETYEQYF. The DNA of the CDR3 is TGTGCCAGCAGTTACGGACTCGAGACCTACGAGCAGTACTTC.

The chain joins TRBV20-1 to TRBJ2-6; D possibly corresponds to TRBD1 (6 bases). Germline CDR1 DFQATT, CDR2 SNEGSKA (reference sequence). The V end was cut by 3 bases, the J end by 0 bases, with 21 bases between. The CDR3 extends over 19 amino acids. The CDR3 here is CSASRWRPGQHSGANVLTF. CDR3 coding DNA: TGCAGTGCTAGTCGCTGGCGACCGGGACAACACTCTGGGGCCAACGTCCTGACTTTC.

The chain uses TRBV6-5 and TRBJ1-6; D uncertain. The length of the CDR3 is 13 residues. The germline V and J ends were trimmed by 2 bases and 7 bases, with 6 bases remaining between them. CDR1 MNHEY and CDR2 SVGAGI come from the germline V gene. CDR3 bases: TGTGCCAGCAGTTACGAGGGCAATTCACCCCTCCACTTT. This sequence encodes CASSYEGNSPLHF.

This clone was found a few times. The chain is built from TRBV29-1 and TRBJ1-1; no definite D call. The CDR3 is made up of 11 amino acids. V shed 3 bases and J shed 7 bases, with 9 bases lying between them. In germline, CDR1 is SQVTM, CDR2 ANQGSEA. In DNA, the CDR3 is TGCAGCGTTGACACCGGGAGTGAAGCTTTCTTT. It translates to CSVDTGSEAFF.